This TCR beta chain was recovered during a study of T cells in tumors after PD-1 blockade (dated by TCRdb to between 2018 and 2021). General notes on the study: Exclusion criteria were prior checkpoint blockade, use of systemic immunosuppressants, or recent radiotherapy or other anti-cancer therapy within 4 weeks. Treatment consisted of either cemiplimab 350 mg every 2 weeks or pembrolizumab 200 mg every 3 weeks. RECIST version 1.1 was used to evaluate clinical response. Bulk TCR sequencing was performed on fewer than 13 peripheral blood samples from a few patients to compare blood and tumor clonotypes. Peripheral blood samples averaged approximately 100,000 TCR templates (range about 24,679-290,000) and about 36,000 unique clonotypes. Paired single-cell RNA and TCR sequencing was done in the study on site-matched tumors from patients with BCC or SCC, both before and after anti-PD-1 therapy. While on anti-PD-1 treatment, some of the patients also continued taking daily vismodegib 150 mg.

On this clone: Its antigen specificity is not known. Per-nucleotide qualities are absent, and no much larger clonotype sits a single base away.

The immunoSEQ platform was used for deep TCRbeta sequencing. The published analysis was carried out like this. Only productive rearrangements were exported from the immunoSEQ Analyzer for downstream analysis. T cell phenotypes were assigned to bulk TCRbeta clonotypes by matching the clonotypes to single-cell RNA+TCR-seq clones that had the same TCRbeta sequence. Clone enrichment in tumor was calculated as tumor frequency divided by PBMC frequency from bulk TCR sequencing. TCRs were sorted with GLIPH into specificity groups, meaning clusters of distinct TCRs that share CDR3 motifs and likely recognize common antigens. TCRdb took over this immuneACCESS table, retaining in-frame rearrangements with V and J assigned. Such tables are incomplete; in checked studies, under half of the missing clones stem from an unresolved V gene, and the remainder is unexplained. V, J and clone size were drawn from that table, and D and trimming were deduced from the DNA. Here the sample has just under 20,000 clones; over 70% occur a single time. About 25% of the sample goes to the ten largest clones.

Genomic DNA extracted from tumor biopsies or peripheral blood was used for bulk TCRbeta sequencing, with input ranging from roughly 616 ng to 6,500 ng. All patients had histologically proven advanced or metastatic basal or squamous cell carcinoma and were poor candidates for surgical resection. The basal cell carcinoma cohort was made up of around eleven patients, and bulk tumor TCR sequencing was performed for roughly 8 of these patients. Overall study outcomes, separate from this receptor: About 42% of tumor TCR clonotypes were found in blood, and some novel exhausted tumor clones appeared in pre-treatment blood, suggesting peripheral recruitment. The source of novel T cell clones was not identified and could include lymphoid organs or rare unexpanded clones within the tumor or its periphery.

The germline V gene supplies CDR1 SGHTA and CDR2 FQGNSA. The CDR3 starts with the cysteine, ends with the phenylalanine, and has 13 residues. The retained sequence is limited to the CDR3, 39 bases, with the frame set at the first base. V and J are trimmed by 5 bases and 4 bases, and the gene matches miss 3 bases of the junction. Sequences were derived from PBMCs, sampled after anti-PD-1 therapy. This receptor was obtained from a human donor with advanced basal cell or squamous cell carcinoma (not recorded which). The chain is encoded by TRBV7-2 joined to TRBJ2-3; 7 central bases correspond to TRBD2. The nucleotide sequence is TGTGCCAGCAGCCCGGGGGGTCCAGATACGCAGTATTTT. It translates as CASSPGGPDTQYF.